Shown below are 30 T cell receptor beta chains from a single sample sequenced in a study of tumor-infiltrating lymphocytes in primary liver carcinoma. Researchers generated TCR beta cDNA from approximately 520 ng of total RNA, relying on a constant-region primer. Library construction for TCR beta comprised three nested multiplex PCR rounds performed with slightly modified ARM-PCR. Use of TRBV1-TRBV30 forward primers with a C-beta reverse primer characterized the first two PCR rounds, which lasted around 11 cycles each. Each CDR3 protein gets one entry after TCRdb re-called the multiplex PCR reads with MiXCR. The repertoire holds 60,000 to 90,000 distinct CDR3 sequences, with about 72% as singletons. Both RNA and DNA were isolated together from roughly 20-30 mg of bulk tissue that had not been sorted. Material for sequencing was liver tumor tissue from sampling region 4. Noted subset: tumor region T4, right-lateral pole. Every receptor here comes from a man aged 40-55 years with primary liver carcinoma and hepatitis B virus infection.

As for this clonotype: Since no conserved phenylalanine or tryptophan closes the CDR3, a read error is the likely cause. This chain uses TRBV6-5 with TRBJ2-1, with D possibly TRBD2 on 5 matching bases. This CDR3 spans 15 amino acids. Germline V lookup: CDR1 MNHEY, CDR2 SVGAGI. The CDR3 sequence: CPSSPLDPPDNEQFL. DNA of the CDR3: TGTCCCAGCAGTCCACTAGATCCCCCGGACAATGAGCAGTTCTTA.

This clonotype was detected many times. The chain has TRBV29-1 and TRBJ1-2, with D unresolved. CDR3 length equals 12 residues. The V gene's germline CDR1 is SQVTM and CDR2 ANQGSEA. Trimming removed 2 bases from V and 2 bases from J, with 6 bases in between. CDR3 sequence reads: CSVEWGNYGYTF. CDR3 coding DNA: TGCAGCGTTGAATGGGGAAACTATGGCTACACCTTC.

CDR3 residues: CASSQGPGVGDHNEQFF. The CDR3 nucleotides are TGTGCCAGCAGCCAAGGTCCGGGCGTGGGGGACCACAATGAGCAGTTCTTC. V gene TRBV4-2 combines with J gene TRBJ2-1; D possibly matches TRBD1 or TRBD2 (5 bases each). V was shortened by 1 base and J by 5 bases, with 18 bases between the two germline ends. CDR3 size: 17 residues. Germline loops: CDR1 LGHNA, CDR2 YNFKEQ.

Turning to this clonotype: Germline and junction disagree at one end, which may indicate a read error. This sequence joins TRBV12-5 and TRBJ2-5, with TRBD2 as a possible D gene (5 bases). CDR3 length: 12 amino acids. The germline V gene has CDR1 LGHNT and CDR2 FRNRAP. In nucleotides, the CDR3 is TGTACTAGTGGCTTGGCCGGGGAGACCCAGTACTTC. Translation: CTSGLAGETQYF.

This clonotype appeared once. A much larger clone lies a single base off, so this may be a read error. The chain couples TRBV28 to TRBJ2-7; D may match TRBD1 or TRBD2 (7 bases each). The V end lost 4 bases, the J end lost 4 bases, and 32 bases lay between the germline ends. Germline values: CDR1 MDHEN, CDR2 SYDVKM. The CDR3 is made up of 20 amino acids. The CDR3 nucleotides are TGTGCCAGCAGTTGGGGGGCAGGGGGATATGGACTAGTGGGAGGTTACGAGCAGTACTTC. It yields the protein CASSWGAGGYGLVGGYEQYF.

This clonotype was observed many times. This chain uses TRBV29-1 with TRBJ2-5; possible D gene TRBD2, 6 bases. V was shortened by 4 bases and J by 9 bases, with 27 bases between the two germline ends. The germline V gene has CDR1 SQVTM and CDR2 ANQGSEA. The CDR3 is made up of 16 amino acids. CDR3 in amino acids: CSVAQGGTSLLVAQYF. The CDR3 coding sequence is TGCAGCGTTGCCCAGGGTGGTACTAGCCTCCTGGTAGCCCAGTACTTC.

This rearrangement joins TRBV6-5 to TRBJ2-3; 16 bases match TRBD2. The CDR3 length is 17 residues. Germline CDR1 reads MNHEY; CDR2 reads SVGAGI. Germline trimming cut 8 bases from V and 7 bases from J; bases unmatched to any gene: 12. The CDR3 spells CASGPGTSGRGANTQYF. DNA of the CDR3: TGTGCCAGCGGCCCCGGGACTAGCGGGAGGGGGGCAAATACGCAGTATTTT.

Only one count was recorded for this clonotype. A much larger clone lies one base from this, so it may be a read error. The rearrangement uses TRBV5-1 and TRBJ2-7, with TRBD2 matching over 8 bases. The CDR3 contains 15 residues. CDR1 and CDR2 from the germline V gene are SGHRS and YFSETQ. The CDR3 reads CASSLPGLGLYGQYF. The DNA of the CDR3 is TGCGCCAGCAGCCTACCGGGACTAGGATTATACGGGCAGTACTTC. Filled out from reference TRBV5-1 and TRBJ2-7, the complete variable domain reads KAGVTQTPRYLIKTRGQQVTLSCSPISGHRSVSWYQQTPGQGLQFLFEYFSETQRNKGNFPGRFSGRQFSNSRSEMNVSTLELGDSALYLCASSLPGLGLYGQYFGPGTRLTVT.

This clonotype was seen a single time. Its ends do not fully match the called genes, so a read error is possible. The J gene is TRBJ1-1, the V gene TRBV4-1, with D hard to call. CDR1 and CDR2 (germline): MGHRA, YSYEKL. CDR3 length: 16 residues. CDR3 region: CASSLEPENPNTEAFF. The CDR3, as DNA: TGTGCCAGCAGCCTAGAACCCGAGAACCCGAACACTGAAGCTTTCTTT.

This clonotype came up many times. This chain connects TRBV4-1 to TRBJ2-7; no clear D. There are 14 residues in the CDR3. Trimming removed 1 base from V and 0 bases from J, with 7 bases in between. The germline V gene has CDR1 MGHRA and CDR2 YSYEKL. The CDR3 nucleotides read TGCGCCAGCAGCCAAGCATCAAACTCCTACGAGCAGTACTTC. It specifies CASSQASNSYEQYF.

This clonotype was seen more than once but under ten times. This chain joins TRBV9 and TRBJ1-1, with D unresolved. There are 13 residues in the CDR3. The V and J ends lost 3 bases and 0 bases respectively, with 6 bases between them. Germline CDR1 reads SGDLS; CDR2 reads YYNGEE. CDR3 nucleotides: TGTGCCAGCAGCGACTATATGAACACTGAAGCTTTCTTT. This codes for CASSDYMNTEAFF.

Note on this clonotype: This is likely a read error, given that the CDR3 carries no conserved phenylalanine or tryptophan at its end. The chain links TRBV10-2 to TRBJ2-2, with 7 positions matching TRBD1. Germline V CDR1 and CDR2: WSHSY, SAAADI. This CDR3 contains 13 residues. Written as DNA, the CDR3 is TGCGCAAGCAGCTCAGGGGGTACCGGGGAGCTGTTTTCT. As protein: CASSSGGTGELFS.

With regard to this clonotype: The junction does not match germline at one end; this may be a read error. This chain uses TRBV29-1 with TRBJ2-7; D gene uncertain. The CDR3 runs 11 residues. The germline gives CDR1 SQVTM, CDR2 ANQGSEA. CDR3 sequence reads: CSARLHYVQYF. The DNA for the CDR3 is TGCAGCGCTAGACTTCATTACGTGCAGTACTTC.

Many counts were recorded for this clonotype. The chain recombines TRBV6-5 with TRBJ2-7, with 8 positions matching TRBD2. J gave up 2 bases and V 5 bases, and 5 bases lay outside the gene matches. Germline CDR1 reads MNHEY; CDR2 reads SVGAGI. The CDR3 length is 14 residues. CDR3 DNA sequence: TGTGCCAGCAGTCGCACTAGCGGAGCCTACGAGCAGTACTTC. This gives the protein CASSRTSGAYEQYF.

CDR3: CASSQGLQGRITEAFF. The DNA for the CDR3 is TGTGCCAGCAGCCAAGGGCTTCAGGGGAGGATTACTGAAGCTTTCTTT. V gene TRBV4-2 combines with J gene TRBJ1-1, with D perhaps matching TRBD1 (6 bases). Between the trimmed V and J ends, which lost 1 base and 5 bases, there was a span of 17 bases. The CDR3 consists of 16 residues. The germline V gene has CDR1 LGHNA and CDR2 YNFKEQ.

Remarks on this clonotype: One junction end does not reproduce the germline sequence, and a read error may be involved. This CDR3 reads CTSSLEYCVTEAFF. The CDR3, as DNA: TGTACCAGCAGCTTAGAGTACTGCGTCACTGAGGCTTTCTTT. The chain joins TRBV11-2 to TRBJ1-1, with D uncertain. The CDR3 spans 14 residues. CDR1 and CDR2 (germline): SGHAT, FQNNGV.

Details on this clonotype: Since a much larger clone is just one base distant, this may be a read error. It is likely a read error, because the conserved phenylalanine at the end of the CDR3 is missing. The chain has TRBV7-2 and TRBJ2-1, with 7 nucleotides matching TRBD1. Per the germline V gene, CDR1 is SGHTA and CDR2 is FQGNSA. J was trimmed by 7 bases and V by 5 bases; bases with no gene match: 11. This CDR3 has 15 amino acids. This CDR3 is CASSPETGERNEQFS. For the CDR3, the DNA is TGTGCCAGCAGCCCGGAAACAGGGGAACGTAATGAGCAGTTCTCC.

Concerning this clonotype itself: The CDR3 does not end in the conserved phenylalanine or tryptophan, so this is likely a read error. The gene calls are TRBV11-1 and TRBJ2-3; 10 bases are shared with TRBD2. The germline gives CDR1 SGHAT, CDR2 FQDESV (reference sequence). The CDR3 runs 16 residues. For the CDR3, the DNA is TGTGCCAGCAGCAAGGGACTAGCGATTAGCACAGGTACGCAGTATCTT. This sequence encodes CASSKGLAISTGTQYL.

This clonotype was seen a handful of times. Just one base apart from a much larger clone, this may be a read error. The CDR3 is CASSLDSGNYEQYF. Written as DNA, the CDR3 is TGTGCCAGCAGCTTAGACAGTGGAAACTACGAGCAGTACTTC. The chain uses TRBV7-8 and TRBJ2-7; D is unclear. With 1 base removed from V and 3 bases from J, the gap between germline ends came to 10 bases. The CDR3 extends over 14 amino acids. In germline, CDR1 is SGHVS, CDR2 FQNEAQ.

This clonotype has a handful of counts. V gene TRBV19 combines with J gene TRBJ2-5; 9 positions match TRBD2. CDR1 is LNHDA, CDR2 SQIVND, per germline (reference sequence). The CDR3 length is 17 residues. The V and J ends lost 5 bases and 4 bases, in that order; junction bases with no gene match: 14. CDR3 protein: CASSPRALAGFRETQYF. The CDR3 nucleotides read TGTGCCAGTAGTCCTCGGGCCCTAGCGGGATTTCGAGAGACCCAGTACTTC.

This clonotype has at least ten counts. The V and J genes are TRBV7-8 and TRBJ2-3, with TRBD2 matching 15 bases. V was clipped by 4 bases and J by 3 bases; unmatched bases: 5. This CDR3 region has 17 residues. Germline CDR1 is SGHVS and CDR2 is FQNEAQ. The CDR3 coding sequence is TGTGCCAGCAGCTCACGGACTAGCGGGAGGGGAACAGATACGCAGTATTTT. This codes for CASSSRTSGRGTDTQYF.

Many counts were recorded for this clonotype. The chain links TRBV6-5 to TRBJ1-2, with 10 bases lining up with TRBD1. This CDR3 is built from 15 residues. Germline V gives CDR1 MNHEY, CDR2 SVGAGI. V shed 6 bases, J shed 4 bases, and the junction held 8 bases outside the gene matches. CDR3 bases: TGTGCCAGCAGCGCTTTTTGGACAGGGGGCTATGGCTACACCTTC. Its protein is CASSAFWTGGYGYTF.

Concerning this clonotype: This clone may be a read error of a much larger clone one base away. This chain connects TRBV30 to TRBJ2-1; D is possibly TRBD1 (6 bases). The germline gives CDR1 GTSNPN, CDR2 SVGIG (reference sequence). The CDR3 runs to 12 residues. CDR3 DNA: TGTATCCTGAGCAGGGGCGGCAATGAGCAGTTCTTC. Protein: CILSRGGNEQFF.

Regarding this clonotype: Germline and junction disagree at one end, which may indicate a read error. This rearrangement joins TRBV14 to TRBJ2-5; TRBD1 aligns across 9 bases. Germline V CDR1 and CDR2: SGHDN, FVKESK. The CDR3 has 14 amino acids. CDR3 sequence reads: CASSQEDRGETQCF. The CDR3 DNA is TGTGCCAGCAGCCAAGAGGACAGGGGAGAGACCCAGTGCTTC. The full variable domain, in which reference TRBV14 and TRBJ2-5 provide the parts outside the CDR3, is EAGVTQFPSHSVIEKGQTVTLRCDPISGHDNLYWYRRVMGKEIKFLLHFVKESKQDESGMPNNRFLAERTGGTYSTLKVQPAELEDSGVYFCASSQEDRGETQCFGPGTRLLVL.

Comments on this clonotype: A much larger clone is a single base away; this may be a read error. The CDR3 region has the DNA TGTGCCAGCAGCACCTATTCCAGCGCAGATACGCAGTATTTT. Protein product: CASSTYSSADTQYF. V usage is TRBV5-4 and J usage is TRBJ2-3; D uncertain. From germline, CDR1 is SGHNT and CDR2 YYREEE (reference sequence). Trimming took off 4 bases at V and 4 bases at J, with 13 bases between the two ends. The CDR3 totals 14 residues.

This clonotype has just one count. The junction differs from germline at one of its ends, possibly a read error. CDR3 bases: TGTGCCAGTAGTGATGGTCTAGGGACAGTTCTGAACACTGAAGCTTTCTTT. It encodes CASSDGLGTVLNTEAFF. This chain uses TRBV6-1 with TRBJ1-1; TRBD1 aligns across 7 bases. The CDR3 is 17 amino acids. CDR1 MNHNS and CDR2 SASEGT come from the germline V gene.

The sample holds one count of this clonotype. V usage is TRBV6-5 and J usage is TRBJ2-3; 9 bases are a match to TRBD1. V was clipped by 11 bases and J by 9 bases; unmatched bases: 12. Germline values: CDR1 MNHEY, CDR2 SVGAGI. This CDR3 contains 13 residues. CDR3 DNA sequence: TGTGCCGGCGGGAAAACAGGGGGCGCGACGCAGTATTTT. Translation: CAGGKTGGATQYF.

Worth noting for this clonotype: The germline gene is not matched at one end of the junction; a read error may be the cause. This chain links TRBV12-3 or TRBV12-4 with TRBJ2-6; perhaps D is TRBD1 or TRBD2 (5 bases each). The CDR3 covers 18 residues. The CDR3 DNA follows: TGTGCCAGCAGTTTTGTAAACAGGAGGCTTAATGGGGCCGACGTCCTGACTTTC. Translation gives CASSFVNRRLNGADVLTF.

V usage is TRBV7-9 and J usage is TRBJ2-5; the D call may be TRBD1 or TRBD2 (5 bases each). In germline, CDR1 is SEHNR, CDR2 FQNEAQ (reference sequence). There are 14 residues in the CDR3. This chain's CDR3 is CDSSFGAVQETQYF. Written as DNA, the CDR3 is TGTGACAGTAGCTTCGGGGCTGTTCAGGAGACCCAGTACTTC.

A single count supports this clonotype. The chain joins TRBV2 to TRBJ2-7; D is unresolved. CDR1 is SNHLY and CDR2 is FYNNEI in the germline V gene. Trimming pared 1 base from V and 2 bases from J, leaving 12 bases between. CDR3 length: 15 residues. The CDR3 DNA reads as TGTGCCAGCAGTGAAGGGACCCCCGACACCTACGAGCAGTACTTC. It specifies CASSEGTPDTYEQYF.